The 12 T cell receptor beta chains below were found in one sample sequenced in a study of T cell responses to AZD1222 COVID-19 vaccine (dated by TCRdb to the early 2020s). Sample time point, as interpreted from the label and publication: baseline before first vaccination. Explained via the paper, the treatment or condition label denotes: meningococcal conjugate vaccine given as trial control. Libraries were constructed by the immunoSEQ multiplex PCR assay. TCRdb obtained this table from immuneACCESS and retained in-frame rearrangements with V and J assigned. These tables miss some clones; where compared with another copy, unresolved V genes account for less than half of the shortfall, and the remainder is unexplained. The sample table contains 200,000 to 250,000 clones; only one count was recorded for 85% to 95% of them. 1% of the sample goes to the ten largest clones. Here the sequenced sample was peripheral blood, taken on day 0 of MenACWY control vaccination. The receptors come from an adult in good health.

The rearrangement links TRBV7-6 to TRBJ2-1, with D perhaps being TRBD1 or TRBD2 (5 bases each). Per the germline V gene, CDR1 is SGHVS and CDR2 is FNYEAQ. The CDR3 is 13 residues long. Deletions cut 5 bases from V and 9 bases from J, with 14 bases between. The DNA of the CDR3 is TGTGCCAGCAGCCTAGTAGAGGGGCGTGAGCAGTTCTTC. Translation: CASSLVEGREQFF.

CDR3 bases: TGTGCCAGCAGCTCATCGGGACTCCTGGGGGCTGAAGCTTTCTTT. Translation: CASSSSGLLGAEAFF. The chain employs TRBV9 and TRBJ1-1, with D tentatively TRBD1 (5 bases). CDR1 and CDR2 (germline): SGDLS, YYNGEE. V was pared by 4 bases and J by 6 bases, with 19 bases between. The CDR3 consists of 15 residues. Full variable domain (missing parts from reference TRBV9 and TRBJ1-1): DSGVTQTPKHLITATGQRVTLRCSPRSGDLSVYWYQQSLDQGLQFLIQYYNGEERAKGNILERFSAQQFPDLHSELNLSSLELGDSALYFCASSSSGLLGAEAFFGQGTRLTVV.

CDR3 coding DNA: TGTGCCAGCAGTTACGCAGGCGGGAACGATGGCTACACCTTC. Encoded protein: CASSYAGGNDGYTF. V and J are TRBV6-5 and TRBJ1-2; unclear D gene. The length of the CDR3 is 14 residues. V was trimmed by 2 bases and J by 6 bases, leaving 13 bases between them. Looked up from germline, CDR1 is MNHEY and CDR2 is SVGAGI.

The chain couples TRBV7-2 to TRBJ1-2; TRBD1 might be the D (5 bases). The CDR3 length is 14 residues. Germline assignment: CDR1 SGHTA and CDR2 FQGNSA. Trimming cost V 1 base and J 7 bases, with 13 bases left between them. The CDR3 DNA is TGTGCCAGCAGCTTAGTGGGGGAATGGTCTGGCTACACCTTC. Its protein product is CASSLVGEWSGYTF.

This chain uses TRBV27 with TRBJ2-1; maybe TRBD1 (5 bases). Germline-derived CDR1 and CDR2 are MNHEY and SMNVEV (reference sequence). The CDR3 has 14 residues. With 6 bases removed from V and 10 bases from J, the gap between germline ends came to 19 bases. CDR3 sequence (DNA): TGTGCCAGCAGCCCACCTGGGGCGGAATCCGAGCAGTTCTTC. It is translated as CASSPPGAESEQFF.

Only a few counts were recorded for this clone. The gene calls are TRBV15 and TRBJ2-1; D uncertain. The CDR3 covers 14 residues. Germline V gene data show CDR1 as LNHNV and CDR2 as YYDKDF (reference sequence). Trimming shortened V by 1 base and J by 2 bases, and 6 bases separated the two germline ends. The CDR3 DNA is TGTGCCACCAGCAGAGGTAAGGCCTACAATGAGCAGTTCTTC. Protein sequence: CATSRGKAYNEQFF.

J is TRBJ2-7 and V is TRBV20-1, with unresolved D. There are 10 residues in the CDR3. Deletions cut 6 bases from V and 6 bases from J, with 9 bases between. Germline CDR1 and CDR2: DFQATT and SNEGSKA (reference sequence). CDR3 in DNA: TGCAGTGCAAATGACCCCGAGCAGTACTTC. Translating gives CSANDPEQYF.

The chain combines TRBV6-4 with TRBJ1-5; unclear D gene. Trimming took off 5 bases at V and 1 base at J, with 12 bases between the two ends. The CDR3 is 15 amino acids. Per the germline V gene, CDR1 is MRHNA and CDR2 is SNTAGT. DNA for the CDR3: TGTGCCAGCAGTCCCTTTTGGGAGAGCAATCAGCCCCAGCATTTT. Translation: CASSPFWESNQPQHF.

This chain joins TRBV7-8 and TRBJ1-3, with D possibly being TRBD1 (5 bases). CDR3 size: 17 residues. Germline CDR1 and CDR2: SGHVS and FQNEAQ. V was trimmed by 0 bases and J by 0 bases, leaving 12 bases between them. The CDR3, as DNA: TGTGCCAGCAGCTTAGCGACGACAGTAGGCTCTGGAAACACCATATATTTT. This translates into CASSLATTVGSGNTIYF.

The chain uses TRBV21-1 and TRBJ2-5; the table names TRBD1, a call not compared with the DNA. TRBV21-1 is tagged as a pseudogene. The length of the CDR3 is 16 residues. In DNA, the CDR3 is TGTGCCAGCAGCATTCGCCCGGGACAGCAAAAAGAGACCCAGTACTTC. Translation: CASSIRPGQQKETQYF.

The V gene is TRBV2, the J gene TRBJ2-2; D is unclear. This CDR3 region has 11 residues. Germline V gene sequence: CDR1 SNHLY, CDR2 FYNNEI. V lost 6 bases and J lost 5, with 4 bases in between. This CDR3 reads CASRRTGELFF. For the CDR3, the DNA is TGTGCCAGCAGGAGGACCGGGGAGCTGTTTTTT.

The CDR3 loop reads CASSYSSGAGYEQYF. CDR3 DNA: TGTGCCAGCAGTTACTCCTCAGGGGCAGGCTACGAGCAGTACTTC. The chain employs TRBV6-6 and TRBJ2-7; possible D gene TRBD1, 6 bases. There are 15 residues in the CDR3. Per the germline V gene, CDR1 is MNHNY and CDR2 is SVGAGI (reference sequence). Trimming cost V 0 bases and J 3 bases, with 12 bases left between them.